This paragraph reports one T cell receptor beta chain. This clone was detected a few times. This clone's antigen is unknown. No base quality values were provided; no much bigger clone lies one nucleotide off. The data were obtained in a study of blood T cell repertoires in COVID-19 (dated by TCRdb to 2019 to 2021). Context from the whole study: Samples covering the acute and convalescent phases of COVID-19 were provided by collaborators in the United States, Italy and Spain. The samples were drawn from two sources: the first 160 participants of the ongoing ImmuneRACE study, and fewer than 1,500 subjects contributed by 6 global collaborators. The prospective study material was composed of cDNA or gDNA derived from T cells, B-cell-depleted T cells, or PBMCs. The repertoires were released in a freely available public database meant as a resource for research on the immune response to SARS-CoV-2. Where available, HLA class I and class II types were obtained from metadata supplied by the sample provider rather than from assay-based typing. The dataset comprised deeply sampled blood TCRbeta repertoires from subjects exposed to, actively infected with, or recovered from COVID-19. Nearly every sample came with metadata listing a de-identified subject ID, COVID-19 status, age in years and sex. What the research found in general, with its limitations: Clinical and demographic metadata were provided uncurated, with the amount varying by source and participant.

V loses 7 bases of germline sequence and J loses 0 bases, and the interval between the two ends is 12 bases. The germline V gene sets CDR1 to MNHEY and CDR2 to SVGAGI. The CDR3 covers 15 residues, taking in both the cysteine and the phenylalanine. Only CDR3 DNA is held: 45 bases, read in frame from base 1. Collaborating institutions collected whole blood in K2EDTA tubes following their own protocols. For TCRbeta analysis, collaborators shipped samples as frozen whole blood, isolated PBMCs, or DNA extracted from either of those sample types. TCRbeta CDR3 regions were amplified from genomic DNA using the immunoSEQ Assay, a bias-controlled multiplex PCR. In the authors' own workflow: Within the assay, amplification of reference gene primers was used to estimate how many nucleated cells each sample contained. To quantify the absolute abundance of each unique TCRbeta CDR3 rearrangement, sequence reads were collapsed and filtered. For each sample, productive Simpson clonality was calculated as the square root of Simpson's diversity index across productive rearrangements. TCRdb's version of the immuneACCESS table is confined to in-frame rearrangements and falls short of the full clone set. An unresolved V gene accounts for under half of the shortfall where checked; the remainder is of unknown origin. Clonal size and the V and J genes are those of that table, whereas D and trimming came from the DNA. In this sample the table shows under 35,000 clones, 78% of which occur a single time. The ten largest clonotypes hold over 35% of the sample.

The clonotype comes from an elderly man with acute or convalescent COVID-19. The sequenced material came from peripheral blood. The sequence joins TRBV6-5 to TRBJ2-2, with TRBD2 as a weak D call on 7 bases. The CDR3 region reads CASKKGGTNTGELFF. The sequence in DNA is TGTGCCAGCAAGAAGGGGGGGACGAACACCGGGGAGCTGTTTTTT.